This T cell receptor (beta chain) was recorded in a study of blood T cell repertoires in COVID-19. Background on the study: The origin of the acute and convalescent COVID-19 samples was the United States, Italy and Spain. PBMCs, B-cell-depleted T cells, or T cells were the source of the cDNA or gDNA that made up the material.

Measured with immunoSEQ multiplex PCR; TCRdb has only the in-frame clones, and not every one. This sample has around 160,000 clones, with approximately 80% found just once. The clonotype originates from a woman aged 40 to 49 with active or convalescent COVID-19. The specimen was peripheral blood.

The CDR3 reads CASSLIGSEQEAFF. The CDR3 nucleotides read TGTGCCAGCAGTTTAATTGGTAGTGAGCAAGAAGCTTTCTTT. The chain carries TRBV28 and TRBJ1-1, with unresolved D. From germline, CDR1 is MDHEN and CDR2 SYDVKM. The CDR3 spans 14 residues. Between the trimmed V and J ends, which lost 2 bases and 8 bases, there was a span of 15 bases.